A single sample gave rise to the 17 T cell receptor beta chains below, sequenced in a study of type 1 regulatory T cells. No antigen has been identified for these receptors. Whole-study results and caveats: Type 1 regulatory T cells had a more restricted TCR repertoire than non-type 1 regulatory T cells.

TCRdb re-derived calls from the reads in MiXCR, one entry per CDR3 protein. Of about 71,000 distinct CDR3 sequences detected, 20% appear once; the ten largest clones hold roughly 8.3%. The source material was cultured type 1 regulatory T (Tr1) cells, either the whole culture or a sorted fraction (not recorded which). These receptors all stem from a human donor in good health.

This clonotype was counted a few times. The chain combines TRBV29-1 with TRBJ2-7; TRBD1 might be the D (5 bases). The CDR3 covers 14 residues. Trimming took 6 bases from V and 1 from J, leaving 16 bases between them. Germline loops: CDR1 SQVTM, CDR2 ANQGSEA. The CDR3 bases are TGCAGCGTCGCCCAGGGTTACGGATCCTACGAGCAGTACTTC. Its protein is CSVAQGYGSYEQYF.

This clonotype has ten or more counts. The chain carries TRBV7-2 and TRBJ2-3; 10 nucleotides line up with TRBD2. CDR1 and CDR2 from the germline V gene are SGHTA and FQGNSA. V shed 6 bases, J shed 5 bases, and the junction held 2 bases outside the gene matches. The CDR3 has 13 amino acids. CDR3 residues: CASRLAGVDTQYF. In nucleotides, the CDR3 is TGTGCCAGCAGGCTAGCGGGAGTAGATACGCAGTATTTT.

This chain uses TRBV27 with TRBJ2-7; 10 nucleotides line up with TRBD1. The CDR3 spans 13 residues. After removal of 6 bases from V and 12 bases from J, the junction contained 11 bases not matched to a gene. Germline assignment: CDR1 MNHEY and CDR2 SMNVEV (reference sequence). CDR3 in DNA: TGTGCCAGCAGCCCCGGGACAGGGGTTAATCGGTACTTC. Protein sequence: CASSPGTGVNRYF.

The CDR3 loop is CSAQGSYEQYF. The CDR3 nucleotides are TGCAGCGCGCAGGGTTCCTACGAGCAGTACTTC. The chain carries TRBV29-1 and TRBJ2-7; D might be TRBD1 (5 bases). V was clipped by 7 bases and J by 1 base, with 8 bases between them. This CDR3 contains 11 residues. In germline, CDR1 is SQVTM, CDR2 ANQGSEA.

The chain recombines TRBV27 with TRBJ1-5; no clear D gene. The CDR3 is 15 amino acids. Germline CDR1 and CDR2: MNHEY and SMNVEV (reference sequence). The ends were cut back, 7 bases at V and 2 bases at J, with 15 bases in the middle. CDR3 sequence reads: CASKGEGWGNQPQHF. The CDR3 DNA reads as TGTGCCAGCAAGGGTGAGGGTTGGGGCAATCAGCCCCAGCATTTT.

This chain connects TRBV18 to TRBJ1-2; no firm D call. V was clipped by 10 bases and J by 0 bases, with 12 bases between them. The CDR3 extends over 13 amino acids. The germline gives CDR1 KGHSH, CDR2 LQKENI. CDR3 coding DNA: TGTGCCACCACCACTCTTGCTAACTATGGCTACACCTTC. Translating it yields CATTTLANYGYTF.

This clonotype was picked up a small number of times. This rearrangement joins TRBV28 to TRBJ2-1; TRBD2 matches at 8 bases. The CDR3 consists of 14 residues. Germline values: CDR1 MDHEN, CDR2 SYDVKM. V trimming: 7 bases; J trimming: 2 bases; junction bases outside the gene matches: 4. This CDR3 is CASTRREAYNEQFF. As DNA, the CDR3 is TGTGCCAGCACGCGGCGGGAGGCCTACAATGAGCAGTTCTTC.

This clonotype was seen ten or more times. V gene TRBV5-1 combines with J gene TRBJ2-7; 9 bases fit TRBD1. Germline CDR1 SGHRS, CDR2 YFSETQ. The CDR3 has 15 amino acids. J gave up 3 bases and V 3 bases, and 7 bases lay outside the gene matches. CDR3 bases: TGCGCCAGCAGCTCCGACGGGACAGGGTTCTACGAGCAGTACTTC. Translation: CASSSDGTGFYEQYF.

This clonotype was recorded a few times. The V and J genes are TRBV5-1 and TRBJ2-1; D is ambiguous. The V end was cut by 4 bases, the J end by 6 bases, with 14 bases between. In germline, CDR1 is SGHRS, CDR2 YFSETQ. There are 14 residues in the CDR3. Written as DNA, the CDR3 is TGCGCCAGCAGCCGACGGCCCAACCTCAATGAGCAGTTCTTC. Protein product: CASSRRPNLNEQFF.

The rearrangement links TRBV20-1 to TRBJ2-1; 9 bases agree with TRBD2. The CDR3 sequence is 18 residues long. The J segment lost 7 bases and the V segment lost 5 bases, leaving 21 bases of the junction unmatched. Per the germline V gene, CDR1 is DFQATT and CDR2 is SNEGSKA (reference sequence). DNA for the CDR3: TGCAGTGCTCAAGGCCCGATAGCGGGAGTTGTTAAGGGGAATGAGCAGTTCTTC. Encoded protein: CSAQGPIAGVVKGNEQFF.

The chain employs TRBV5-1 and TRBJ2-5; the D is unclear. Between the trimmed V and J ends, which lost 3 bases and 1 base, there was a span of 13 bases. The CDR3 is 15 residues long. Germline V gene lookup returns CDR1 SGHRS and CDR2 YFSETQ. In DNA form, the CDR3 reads TGCGCCAGCAGCTCCGGGTCCATCACCCAAGAGACCCAGTACTTC. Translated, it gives CASSSGSITQETQYF.

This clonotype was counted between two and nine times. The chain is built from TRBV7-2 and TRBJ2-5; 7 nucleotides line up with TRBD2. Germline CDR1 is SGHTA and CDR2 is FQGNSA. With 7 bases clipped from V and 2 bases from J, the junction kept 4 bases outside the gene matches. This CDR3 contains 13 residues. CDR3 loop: CASTPAGQETQYF. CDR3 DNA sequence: TGTGCCAGCACCCCAGCGGGGCAAGAGACCCAGTACTTC.

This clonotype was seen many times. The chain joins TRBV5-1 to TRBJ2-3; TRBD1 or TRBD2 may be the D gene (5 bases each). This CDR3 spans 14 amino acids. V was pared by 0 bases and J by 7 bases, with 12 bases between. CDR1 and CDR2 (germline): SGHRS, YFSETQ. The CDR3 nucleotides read TGCGCCAGCAGCTTGGAGGGGCCGGGGAATACGCAGTATTTT. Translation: CASSLEGPGNTQYF. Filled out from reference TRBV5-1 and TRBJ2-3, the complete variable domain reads KAGVTQTPRYLIKTRGQQVTLSCSPISGHRSVSWYQQTPGQGLQFLFEYFSETQRNKGNFPGRFSGRQFSNSRSEMNVSTLELGDSALYLCASSLEGPGNTQYFGPGTRLTVL.

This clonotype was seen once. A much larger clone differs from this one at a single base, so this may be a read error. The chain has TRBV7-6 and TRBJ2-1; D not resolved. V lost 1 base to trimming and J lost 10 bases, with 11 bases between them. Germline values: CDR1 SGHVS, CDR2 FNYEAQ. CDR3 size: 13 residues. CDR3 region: CASSLGASYEQFF. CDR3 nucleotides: TGTGCCAGCAGCTTAGGAGCTTCGTACGAGCAGTTCTTC.

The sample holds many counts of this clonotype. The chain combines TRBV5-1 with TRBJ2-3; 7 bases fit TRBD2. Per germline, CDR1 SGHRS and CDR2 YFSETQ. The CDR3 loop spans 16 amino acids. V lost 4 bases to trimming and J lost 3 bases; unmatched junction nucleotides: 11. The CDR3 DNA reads TGCGCCAGCAGCCCCGGGACTACCAAAGCGACAGATACGCAGTATTTT. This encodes CASSPGTTKATDTQYF.

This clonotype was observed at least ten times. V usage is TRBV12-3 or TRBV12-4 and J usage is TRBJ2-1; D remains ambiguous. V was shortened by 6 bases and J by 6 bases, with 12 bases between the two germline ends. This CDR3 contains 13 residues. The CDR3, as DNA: TGTGCCAGCAGGACCCTAGGGCGCAATGAGCAGTTCTTC. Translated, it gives CASRTLGRNEQFF.

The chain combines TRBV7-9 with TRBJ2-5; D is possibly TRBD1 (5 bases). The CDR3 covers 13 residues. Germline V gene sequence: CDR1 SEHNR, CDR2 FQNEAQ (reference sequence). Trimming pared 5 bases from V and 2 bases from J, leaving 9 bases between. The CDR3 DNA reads TGTGCCAGCAGCCCAGGGTTGCAAGAGACCCAGTACTTC. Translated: CASSPGLQETQYF.